Here is one T cell receptor (beta chain) with its context. This entry comes from a study of blood T cell repertoires in COVID-19. Study background: PBMCs, B-cell-depleted T cells, or T cells were the source of the cDNA or gDNA that made up the material.

Clinical histories supplied by participants themselves formed the basis of cohort assignment. In the authors' workflow: Reference gene primer amplification in the assay estimated nucleated cell counts. Produced via immunoSEQ multiplex PCR; TCRdb's table is partial and in-frame only. That table is the source of V, J and clone size, and D and trimming were worked out from the DNA. Of 250,000 to 300,000 clones in the sample, roughly four fifths were seen once. V dropped 0 bases and J dropped 6 bases, with 15 bases sitting between them. Germline loops: CDR1 SQVTM, CDR2 ANQGSEA. The CDR3 length is 15 residues.

Sequencing input: PBMCs or T cells enriched from blood (not recorded which). The sequence was collected from a middle-aged man who had recovered from COVID-19. V is TRBV29-1 and J is TRBJ2-1; TRBD2 might be the D (7 bases). The CDR3 DNA is TGCAGCGTTGAAGATTGGTGGGGAGGGGGCAATGAGCAGTTCTTC. This translates into CSVEDWWGGGNEQFF.